This T cell receptor beta chain was sequenced for a study of early T cells in non-severe SARS-CoV-2 infection. General study points: Matching results from VDJdb favored anti-spike CD8 responses, leaving private and CD4 specificities undetected.

A remark on this clonotype: Its antigen is currently unknown.

cDNA molecules, individually, were tagged with unique molecular identifiers. TCRdb processed the 5' RACE reads anew with MiXCR; each CDR3 protein has one entry. The sample records 35,000 to 55,000 distinct CDR3 sequences, roughly 10% being singletons. The receptor was isolated from an adult who was a healthcare worker with PCR-confirmed SARS-CoV-2 infection or an uninfected control (not recorded which). Source material: whole blood.

The CDR3 sequence is CASSSGQGWPNTEAFF. The CDR3 region has the DNA TGTGCCAGCAGTTCAGGACAGGGATGGCCGAACACTGAAGCTTTCTTT. V is TRBV5-4 and J is TRBJ1-1; 8 nucleotides agree with TRBD1. Germline CDR1 reads SGHNT; CDR2 reads YYREEE (reference sequence). The V segment lost 5 bases and the J segment 1 base; nucleotides outside the gene matches: 10. This CDR3 has 16 residues.